This T cell receptor (beta chain) was captured by sequencing in a study of blood T cell repertoires in COVID-19. Whole-study context: The analysed material was cDNA or gDNA that came from T cells, B-cell-depleted T cells, or PBMCs.

Looked up from germline, CDR1 is SGHVS and CDR2 is FNYEAQ. Trimming left V 4 bases short and J 1 base short, with 3 bases between. The CDR3 extends over 12 amino acids. Per the original data handling: Amplification of reference gene primers was used by the study to estimate nucleated cell counts. TCRdb's copy holds only in-frame clones and misses some; the assay was immunoSEQ multiplex PCR. The V and J calls and the clone size are those of that table, but D and trimming were determined from the DNA. This sample has around 45,000 clones, with around 70% found just once. The sequenced sample consisted of peripheral blood. This TCR was sampled from a man older than 75 with acute or convalescent COVID-19. The chain recombines TRBV7-6 with TRBJ2-3; D is uncertain. This chain's CDR3 is CASSSGTDTQYF. The DNA of the CDR3 is TGTGCCAGCAGCTCCGGCACAGATACGCAGTATTTT.